The source of this T cell receptor beta chain is a study of shared clonotypes between healthy human individuals. As to this clone: The same CDR3 is also encoded by other DNA sequences in this sample.

Scientists sequenced DNA from unsorted PBMC on ten immunoSEQ deep assay plates. Assay: immunoSEQ multiplex PCR; the TCRdb copy retains only in-frame clones and omits some. Of some 530,000 clones listed, over 70% are singletons. Donors had no recently reported acute infections or vaccinations and were HIV-negative. There were only Caucasian adults among the donors, and all lived in Nashville, Tennessee. The clonotype originates from a woman between 40 and 50 years old in good health. Some clones in this sample may be carry-over from other donors' samples. Source material: PBMCs.

The CDR3 bases are TGTGCCAGCAGCGTATATAGCAATCAGCCCCAGCATTTT. This translates into CASSVYSNQPQHF. This chain joins TRBV2 and TRBJ1-5; D is undetermined. The germline V and J ends were trimmed by 6 bases and 0 bases, with 6 bases remaining between them. CDR3 length: 13 residues. Germline CDR1 reads SNHLY; CDR2 reads FYNNEI. The full variable domain, in which reference TRBV2 and TRBJ1-5 provide the parts outside the CDR3, is EPEVTQTPSHQVTQMGQEVILRCVPISNHLYFYWYRQILGQKVEFLVSFYNNEISEKSEIFDDQFSVERPDGSNFTLKIRSTKLEDSAMYFCASSVYSNQPQHFGDGTRLSIL.